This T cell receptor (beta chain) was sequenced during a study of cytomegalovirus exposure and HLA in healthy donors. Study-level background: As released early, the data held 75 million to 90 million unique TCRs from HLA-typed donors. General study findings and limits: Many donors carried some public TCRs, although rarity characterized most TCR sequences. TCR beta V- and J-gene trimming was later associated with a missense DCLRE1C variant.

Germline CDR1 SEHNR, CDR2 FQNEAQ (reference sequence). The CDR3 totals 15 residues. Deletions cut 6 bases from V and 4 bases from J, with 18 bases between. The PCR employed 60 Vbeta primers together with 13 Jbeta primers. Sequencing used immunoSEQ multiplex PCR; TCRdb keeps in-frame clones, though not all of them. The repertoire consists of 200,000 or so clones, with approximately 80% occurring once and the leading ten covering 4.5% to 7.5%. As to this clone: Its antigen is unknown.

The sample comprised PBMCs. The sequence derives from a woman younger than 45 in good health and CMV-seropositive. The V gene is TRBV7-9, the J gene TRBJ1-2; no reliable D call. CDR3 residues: CASSQVSPAGYGYTF. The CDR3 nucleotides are TGTGCCAGCAGTCAAGTCAGCCCTGCGGGCTATGGCTACACCTTC.